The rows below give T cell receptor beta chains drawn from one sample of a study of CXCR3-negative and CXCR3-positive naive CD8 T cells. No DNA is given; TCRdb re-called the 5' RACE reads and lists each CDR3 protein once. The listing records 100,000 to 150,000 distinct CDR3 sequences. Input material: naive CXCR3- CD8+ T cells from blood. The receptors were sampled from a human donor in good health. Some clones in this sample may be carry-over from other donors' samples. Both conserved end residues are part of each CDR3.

CDR3 protein: CATSRDRIAVGTQYF
V gene: TRBV15
J gene: TRBJ2-3
CDR3 length: 15

CDR3 protein: CASSFGTDQPQHF
V gene: TRBV5-1
J gene: TRBJ1-5
CDR3 length: 13

CDR3 protein: CSVEERASYEQYF
V gene: TRBV29-1
J gene: TRBJ2-7
CDR3 length: 13

CDR3 protein: CSARARRGINQPQHF
V gene: TRBV20-1
J gene: TRBJ1-5
CDR3 length: 15

CDR3 protein: CASSLRWAGGNAYNEQFF
V gene: TRBV7-2
J gene: TRBJ2-1
CDR3 length: 18

CDR3 protein: CASSNGGNRNEQFF
V gene: TRBV3-1
J gene: TRBJ2-1
CDR3 length: 14

CDR3 protein: CASSFLSDSNYGYTF
V gene: TRBV7-9
J gene: TRBJ1-2
CDR3 length: 15

CDR3 protein: CSASDTSGRPSGELFF
V gene: TRBV20-1
J gene: TRBJ2-2
CDR3 length: 16

CDR3 protein: CSVDGTGEDTQYF
V gene: TRBV29-1
J gene: TRBJ2-3
CDR3 length: 13

CDR3 protein: CASSPGLAGYEQYF
V gene: TRBV5-1
J gene: TRBJ2-7
CDR3 length: 14

CDR3 protein: CASSFRTGRAGELFF
V gene: TRBV28
J gene: TRBJ2-2
CDR3 length: 15

CDR3 protein: CSARDLGAGGEQYF
V gene: TRBV20-1
J gene: TRBJ2-7
CDR3 length: 14

CDR3 protein: CASKGGTGPANYGYTF
V gene: TRBV2
J gene: TRBJ1-2
CDR3 length: 16

CDR3 protein: CSVDGGMNTEAFF
V gene: TRBV29-1
J gene: TRBJ1-1
CDR3 length: 13

CDR3 protein: CASRTQGGELFF
V gene: TRBV4-1
J gene: TRBJ2-2
CDR3 length: 12

CDR3 protein: CASSSLEMYNEQFF
V gene: TRBV27
J gene: TRBJ2-1
CDR3 length: 14

CDR3 protein: CASSYSDVGGVHEQYF
V gene: TRBV6-5
J gene: TRBJ2-7
CDR3 length: 16

CDR3 protein: CATSRGGVLPDTQYF
V gene: TRBV15
J gene: TRBJ2-3
CDR3 length: 15

CDR3 protein: CAISPDYSNEQFF
V gene: TRBV27
J gene: TRBJ2-1
CDR3 length: 13

CDR3 protein: CASTNSVEQYF
V gene: TRBV7-6
J gene: TRBJ2-7
CDR3 length: 11

CDR3 protein: CASSTRTGPNTEAFF
V gene: TRBV7-9
J gene: TRBJ1-1
CDR3 length: 15

CDR3 protein: CASTLRIAGGPSETQYF
V gene: TRBV7-9
J gene: TRBJ2-5
CDR3 length: 17

CDR3 protein: CASSLTSGGADTRYF
V gene: TRBV7-7
J gene: TRBJ2-3
CDR3 length: 15

CDR3 protein: CASSARDPDQDTQYF
V gene: TRBV6-2/TRBV6-3
J gene: TRBJ2-3
CDR3 length: 15

CDR3 protein: CASSLPRGKDDEAFF
V gene: TRBV5-1
J gene: TRBJ1-1
CDR3 length: 15

CDR3 protein: CASSETSGGNNEQFF
V gene: TRBV2
J gene: TRBJ2-1
CDR3 length: 15

CDR3 protein: CASSTTGGCYEQYF
V gene: TRBV21-1
J gene: TRBJ2-7
CDR3 length: 14

CDR3 protein: CSATPRGTYEQYF
V gene: TRBV20-1
J gene: TRBJ2-7
CDR3 length: 13

CDR3 protein: CASRPGFMNTEAFF
V gene: TRBV27
J gene: TRBJ1-1
CDR3 length: 14

CDR3 protein: CASSAGGLNEQFF
V gene: TRBV28
J gene: TRBJ2-1
CDR3 length: 13

CDR3 protein: CASSVEVRDNEQFF
V gene: TRBV9
J gene: TRBJ2-1
CDR3 length: 14

CDR3 protein: CSASTYDREYSYGYTF
V gene: TRBV20-1
J gene: TRBJ1-2
CDR3 length: 16

CDR3 protein: CASSLNPVGNTEAFF
V gene: TRBV5-1
J gene: TRBJ1-1
CDR3 length: 15

CDR3 protein: CASTIMGPDTGETQYF
V gene: TRBV28
J gene: TRBJ2-5
CDR3 length: 16

CDR3 protein: CASSFTGGVDTEAFF
V gene: TRBV7-9
J gene: TRBJ1-1
CDR3 length: 15

CDR3 protein: CASSSGREQFF
V gene: TRBV5-1
J gene: TRBJ2-1
CDR3 length: 11

CDR3 protein: CATSDAGSSYEQYF
V gene: TRBV24-1
J gene: TRBJ2-7
CDR3 length: 14

CDR3 protein: CASRLSGDSYNEQFF
V gene: TRBV28
J gene: TRBJ2-1
CDR3 length: 15

CDR3 protein: CSVDGQSWTEAFF
V gene: TRBV29-1
J gene: TRBJ1-1
CDR3 length: 13

CDR3 protein: CASSPWGDEQYF
V gene: TRBV27
J gene: TRBJ2-7
CDR3 length: 12

CDR3 protein: CASSQDQPQHF
V gene: TRBV28
J gene: TRBJ1-5
CDR3 length: 11

CDR3 protein: CSVVEGNSYEQYF
V gene: TRBV29-1
J gene: TRBJ2-7
CDR3 length: 13

CDR3 protein: CSARSRREYGYTF
V gene: TRBV20-1
J gene: TRBJ1-2
CDR3 length: 13

CDR3 protein: CASRAGSSGEQYF
V gene: TRBV7-6
J gene: TRBJ2-7
CDR3 length: 13

CDR3 protein: CASSSNTWDEQYF
V gene: TRBV7-9
J gene: TRBJ2-7
CDR3 length: 13

CDR3 protein: CASSLSPTVAGVNEQFF
V gene: TRBV11-1
J gene: TRBJ2-1
CDR3 length: 17

CDR3 protein: CASSLPAGDQETQYF
V gene: TRBV6-2/TRBV6-3
J gene: TRBJ2-5
CDR3 length: 15

CDR3 protein: CASWGQGEIGYTF
V gene: TRBV12-3/TRBV12-4
J gene: TRBJ1-2
CDR3 length: 13

CDR3 protein: CASRRDTYTDTQYF
V gene: TRBV6-2/TRBV6-3
J gene: TRBJ2-3
CDR3 length: 14

CDR3 protein: CASSAPPGTGANTEAFF
V gene: TRBV9
J gene: TRBJ1-1
CDR3 length: 17